These 13 T cell receptor beta chains were sequenced from one sample in a study of response to subunit inactivated influenza vaccine. TCRdb reprocessed the RT-PCR reads via MiXCR and lists one record per CDR3 protein. Of more than 150,000 distinct CDR3 sequences listed, around a tenth are singletons. The specimen comprised non-naive T cells sorted from PBMCs, sampled on the day of vaccination. The receptors originated from a man aged 50 to 59 who received an inactivated influenza vaccine.

With regard to this clonotype: A single base separates this from a much larger clone, so it may be a read error. This chain links TRBV5-5 with TRBJ2-1; 9 bases are a match to TRBD2. V shed 4 bases and J 5 bases; nucleotides not matched to a gene: 7. This CDR3 is 15 amino acids long. Germline CDR1 SGHKS, CDR2 YYEKEE (reference sequence). The CDR3 DNA sequence: TGTGCCAGCAGCACAACTAGCGGGTTCAACAATGAGCAGTTCTTC. Translating gives CASSTTSGFNNEQFF.

The chain is built from TRBV25-1 and TRBJ2-2, with a weak D call TRBD2 (6 bases). Trimming stripped 4 bases from V and 4 bases from J, with 10 bases between. CDR3 size: 14 residues. The germline V gene has CDR1 MGHDK and CDR2 SYGVNS. DNA of the CDR3: TGTGCCAGCAGTGGGTTCGGGGGCACCGGGGAGCTGTTTTTT. Its translation: CASSGFGGTGELFF.

The CDR3 spells CASSQERRRGLLRSTQYF. DNA of the CDR3: TGTGCCAGCAGCCAAGAACGTCGTCGGGGGCTCCTCCGGAGTACGCAGTATTTT. V usage is TRBV4-2 and J usage is TRBJ2-3; D tentatively fits TRBD1 or TRBD2 (6 bases each). Germline V gene lookup returns CDR1 LGHNA and CDR2 YNFKEQ. The CDR3 is 18 amino acids. Trimming cost V 0 bases and J 8 bases, with 24 bases left between them.

In DNA form, the CDR3 reads TGCAGTGCTAGAGAGAGAGGGGGTGTTCCGAATTCACCCCTCCACTTT. This codes for CSARERGGVPNSPLHF. J is TRBJ1-6 and V is TRBV20-1; possible D gene TRBD1, 6 bases. The CDR3 runs 16 residues. The germline V gene has CDR1 DFQATT and CDR2 SNEGSKA (reference sequence). V lost 0 bases to trimming and J lost 7 bases, with 16 bases between them.

This clonotype has a count of ten or more. The chain employs TRBV30 and TRBJ2-5; D is tentatively TRBD1 or TRBD2 (5 bases each). CDR3 length: 15 amino acids. V gave up 5 bases and J gave up 0 bases, with 16 bases separating them. CDR1 is GTSNPN, CDR2 SVGIG, per germline (reference sequence). The CDR3 DNA follows: TGTGCCTGGGGCTCGGCCGGGGCGTACCAAGAGACCCAGTACTTC. This translates into CAWGSAGAYQETQYF.

The chain combines TRBV6-5 with TRBJ2-3; TRBD1 might be the D (6 bases). The CDR3 has 15 amino acids. The germline CDR1 and CDR2 sequences are MNHEY and SVGAGI. V was clipped by 0 bases and J by 6 bases, with 13 bases between them. In DNA form, the CDR3 reads TGTGCCAGCAGTTACTCGGGGGCCCGGGTGGATACGCAGTATTTT. It translates to CASSYSGARVDTQYF.

J is TRBJ1-6 and V is TRBV12-3 or TRBV12-4; 9 nucleotides match TRBD1. There are 15 residues in the CDR3. With V trimmed by 3 bases and J by 10 bases, 7 bases remained unmatched. The CDR3: CASSFGQGTVSPLHF. The DNA for the CDR3 is TGTGCCAGCAGTTTTGGACAGGGGACGGTCTCACCCCTCCACTTT.

This clonotype was counted ten times or more. This sequence joins TRBV11-2 and TRBJ2-3, with 7 bases that match TRBD1. J gave up 4 bases and V 3 bases, and 7 bases lay outside the gene matches. This CDR3 is built from 15 residues. In germline, CDR1 is SGHAT, CDR2 FQNNGV. The CDR3 is CASSFYRGLADTQYF. DNA of the CDR3: TGTGCCAGCAGCTTCTATAGGGGGCTCGCAGATACGCAGTATTTT.

The CDR3 region has the DNA TGTGCCAGCAGTTACGACAGTACGAACACTGAAGCTTTCTTT. It encodes CASSYDSTNTEAFF. The V gene is TRBV6-2 or TRBV6-3, the J gene TRBJ1-1; tentatively, D is TRBD1 (5 bases). Trimming pared 2 bases from V and 1 base from J, leaving 8 bases between. Germline V gene sequence: CDR1 MNHEY, CDR2 SVGEGT. The CDR3 loop spans 14 amino acids.

This clonotype came up many times. The chain links TRBV15 to TRBJ2-7; 7 nucleotides line up with TRBD2. Germline CDR1 is LNHNV and CDR2 is YYDKDF (reference sequence). Trimming removed 0 bases from V and 5 bases from J; junction bases left unmatched: 7. This CDR3 spans 15 amino acids. CDR3 sequence reads: CATSRDGRFDHEQYF. The CDR3 DNA reads as TGTGCCACCAGCAGAGACGGGAGGTTCGACCACGAGCAGTACTTC.

This clonotype was seen a handful of times. The rearrangement joins TRBV5-1 to TRBJ2-7, with 7 bases matching TRBD1. Germline CDR1 is SGHRS and CDR2 is YFSETQ. The junction had 7 bases not matched to a gene; V was cut back by 4 bases and J by 3 bases. This CDR3 spans 14 amino acids. CDR3 DNA sequence: TGCGCCAGCAGCCTCGGACAGGAACGCTACGAGCAGTACTTC. Translated: CASSLGQERYEQYF.

In the case of this clonotype: At one end the junction does not follow the germline gene, possibly because of a read error. The CDR3 region is CASSQDYTGSTDMQYF. The CDR3 nucleotides are TGCGCCAGCAGCCAAGATTATACAGGGAGCACAGATATGCAGTATTTT. The V gene is TRBV4-1, the J gene TRBJ2-3, with D perhaps TRBD1 (6 bases). This CDR3 spans 16 amino acids. The germline gives CDR1 MGHRA, CDR2 YSYEKL.

This clonotype was counted only a few times. The J gene is TRBJ2-1, the V gene TRBV19; 8 bases match TRBD1. This CDR3 is 15 amino acids long. Per germline, CDR1 LNHDA and CDR2 SQIVND (reference sequence). With V trimmed by 0 bases and J by 6 bases, 4 bases remained unmatched. In nucleotides, the CDR3 is TGTGCCAGTAGTATAGAGTTCACAGGGGGCAATGAGCAGTTCTTC. Amino acid sequence: CASSIEFTGGNEQFF.